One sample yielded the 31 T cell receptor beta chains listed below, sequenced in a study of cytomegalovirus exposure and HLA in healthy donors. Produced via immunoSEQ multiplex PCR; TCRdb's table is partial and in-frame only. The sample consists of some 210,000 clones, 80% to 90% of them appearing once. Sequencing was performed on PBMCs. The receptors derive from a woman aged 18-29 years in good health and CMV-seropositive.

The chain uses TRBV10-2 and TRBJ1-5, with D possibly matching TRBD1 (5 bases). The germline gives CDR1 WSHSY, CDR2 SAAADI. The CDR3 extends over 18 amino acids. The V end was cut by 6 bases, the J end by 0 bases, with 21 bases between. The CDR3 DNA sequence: TGCGCCAGCAGCGAGGCGGGGGGGGAAATGTATAGCAATCAGCCCCAGCATTTT. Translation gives CASSEAGGEMYSNQPQHF.

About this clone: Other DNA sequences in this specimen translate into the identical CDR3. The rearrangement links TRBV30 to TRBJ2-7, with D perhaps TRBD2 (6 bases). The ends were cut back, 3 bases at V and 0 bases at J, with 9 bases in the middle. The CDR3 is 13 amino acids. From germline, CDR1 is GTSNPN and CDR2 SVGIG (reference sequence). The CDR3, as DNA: TGTGCCTGGAGGGAGGGGAGCTCCTACGAGCAGTACTTC. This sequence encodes CAWREGSSYEQYF. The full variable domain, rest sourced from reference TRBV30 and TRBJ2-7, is SQTIHQWPATLVQPVGSPLSLECTVEGTSNPNLYWYRQAAGRGLQLLFYSVGIGQISSEVPQNLSASRPQDRQFILSSKKLLLSDSGFYLCAWREGSSYEQYFGPGTRLTVT.

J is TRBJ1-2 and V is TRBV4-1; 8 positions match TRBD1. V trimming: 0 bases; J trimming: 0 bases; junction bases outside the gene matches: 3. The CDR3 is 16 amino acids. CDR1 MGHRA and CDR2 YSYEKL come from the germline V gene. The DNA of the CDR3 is TGCGCCAGCAGCCAAGAAGGGACAGGCGCTAACTATGGCTACACCTTC. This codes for CASSQEGTGANYGYTF.

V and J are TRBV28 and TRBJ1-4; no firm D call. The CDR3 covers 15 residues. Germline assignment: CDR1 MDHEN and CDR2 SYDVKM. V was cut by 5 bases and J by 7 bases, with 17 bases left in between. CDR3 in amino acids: CASSHPTSAAEKLFF. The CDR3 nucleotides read TGTGCCAGCAGTCATCCGACCAGCGCTGCTGAAAAACTGTTTTTT.

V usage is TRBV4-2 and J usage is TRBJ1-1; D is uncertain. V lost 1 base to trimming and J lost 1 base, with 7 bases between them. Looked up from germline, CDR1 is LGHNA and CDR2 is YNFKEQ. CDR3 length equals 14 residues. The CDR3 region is CASSQVGSNTEAFF. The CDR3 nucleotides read TGTGCCAGCAGCCAAGTGGGCTCGAACACTGAAGCTTTCTTT.

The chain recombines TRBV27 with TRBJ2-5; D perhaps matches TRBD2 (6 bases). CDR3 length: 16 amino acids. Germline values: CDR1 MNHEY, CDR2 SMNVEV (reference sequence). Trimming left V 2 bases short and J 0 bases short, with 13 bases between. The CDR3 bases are TGTGCCAGCAGTTTAAGGGGTCTAGCGAACCAAGAGACCCAGTACTTC. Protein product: CASSLRGLANQETQYF.

In DNA, the CDR3 is TGTGCCACCAGCAGAGACCTTTCTCATCAGCCCCAGCATTTT. This gives the protein CATSRDLSHQPQHF. The chain carries TRBV15 and TRBJ1-5; D not resolved. The ends were cut back, 0 bases at V and 5 bases at J, with 8 bases in the middle. This CDR3 has 14 residues. Germline assignment: CDR1 LNHNV and CDR2 YYDKDF (reference sequence).

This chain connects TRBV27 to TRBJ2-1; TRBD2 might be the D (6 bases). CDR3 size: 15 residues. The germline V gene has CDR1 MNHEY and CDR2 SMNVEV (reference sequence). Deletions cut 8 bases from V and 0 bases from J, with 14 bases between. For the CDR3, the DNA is TGTGCCAGCTCCCCCGGGAGTCGCTCCTACAATGAGCAGTTCTTC. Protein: CASSPGSRSYNEQFF.

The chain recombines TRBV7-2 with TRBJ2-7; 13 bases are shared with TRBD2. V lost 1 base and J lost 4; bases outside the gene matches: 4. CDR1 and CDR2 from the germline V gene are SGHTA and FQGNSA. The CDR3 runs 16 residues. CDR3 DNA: TGTGCCAGCAGCTTAGGGGGACTAGCGGGACCTTACGAGCAGTACTTC. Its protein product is CASSLGGLAGPYEQYF.

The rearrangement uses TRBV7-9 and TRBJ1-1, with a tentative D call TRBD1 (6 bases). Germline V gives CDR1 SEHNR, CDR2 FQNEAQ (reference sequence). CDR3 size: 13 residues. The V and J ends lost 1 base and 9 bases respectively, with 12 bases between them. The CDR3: CASSLDPGEQAFF. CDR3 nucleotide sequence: TGTGCCAGCAGCTTAGACCCAGGGGAGCAAGCTTTCTTT.

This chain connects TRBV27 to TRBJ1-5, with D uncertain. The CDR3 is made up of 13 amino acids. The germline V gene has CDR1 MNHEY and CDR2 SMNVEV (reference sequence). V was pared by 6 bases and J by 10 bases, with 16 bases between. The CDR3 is CASSPGRSHPQHF. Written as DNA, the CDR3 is TGTGCCAGCAGCCCAGGTCGGTCGCATCCCCAGCATTTT.

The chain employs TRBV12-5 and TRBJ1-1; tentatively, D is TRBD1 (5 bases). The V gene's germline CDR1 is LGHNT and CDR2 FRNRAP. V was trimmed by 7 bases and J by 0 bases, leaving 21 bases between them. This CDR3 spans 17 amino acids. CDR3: CASAQGQGTGLNTEAFF. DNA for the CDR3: TGTGCTAGTGCCCAAGGCCAGGGAACTGGCTTGAACACTGAAGCTTTCTTT.

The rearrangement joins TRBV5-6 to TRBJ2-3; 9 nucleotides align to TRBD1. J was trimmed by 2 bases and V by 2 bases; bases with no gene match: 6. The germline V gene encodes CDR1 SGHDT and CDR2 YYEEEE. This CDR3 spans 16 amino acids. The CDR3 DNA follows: TGTGCCAGCAGCTTTCCCGGGACAGGGATCACAGATACGCAGTATTTT. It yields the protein CASSFPGTGITDTQYF.

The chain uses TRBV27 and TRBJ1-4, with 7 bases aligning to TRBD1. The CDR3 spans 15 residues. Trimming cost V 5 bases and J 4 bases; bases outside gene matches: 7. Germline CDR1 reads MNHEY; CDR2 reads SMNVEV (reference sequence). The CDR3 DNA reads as TGTGCCAGCAGTCCCCGGGACAGATTTAATGAAAAACTGTTTTTT. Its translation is CASSPRDRFNEKLFF.

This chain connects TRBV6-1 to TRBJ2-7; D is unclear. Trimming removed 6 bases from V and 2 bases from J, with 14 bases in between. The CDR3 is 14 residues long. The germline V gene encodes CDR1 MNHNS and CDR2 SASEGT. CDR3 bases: TGTGCCAGCAGCTACCCTGACACTGCCTACGAGCAGTACTTC. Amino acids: CASSYPDTAYEQYF.

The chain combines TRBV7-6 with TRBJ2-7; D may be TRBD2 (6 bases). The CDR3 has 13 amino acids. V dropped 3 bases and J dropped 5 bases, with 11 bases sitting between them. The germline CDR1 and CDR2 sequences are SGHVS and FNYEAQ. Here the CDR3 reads CASSFAGSNEQYF. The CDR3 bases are TGTGCCAGCAGCTTCGCGGGGTCCAACGAGCAGTACTTC.

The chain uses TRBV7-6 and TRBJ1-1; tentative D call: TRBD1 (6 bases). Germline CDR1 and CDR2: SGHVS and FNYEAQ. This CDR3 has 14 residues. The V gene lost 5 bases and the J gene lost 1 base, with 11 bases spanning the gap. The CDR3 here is CASSAGDSNTEAFF. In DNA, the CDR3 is TGTGCCAGCAGCGCAGGGGATTCGAACACTGAAGCTTTCTTT.

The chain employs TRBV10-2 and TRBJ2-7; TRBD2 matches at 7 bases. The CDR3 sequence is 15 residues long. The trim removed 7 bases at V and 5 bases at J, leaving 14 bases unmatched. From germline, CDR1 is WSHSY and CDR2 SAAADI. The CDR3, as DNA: TGCGCCAGCACCGTGGGGAGGGAGCGAGCCCACGAGCAGTACTTC. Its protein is CASTVGRERAHEQYF.

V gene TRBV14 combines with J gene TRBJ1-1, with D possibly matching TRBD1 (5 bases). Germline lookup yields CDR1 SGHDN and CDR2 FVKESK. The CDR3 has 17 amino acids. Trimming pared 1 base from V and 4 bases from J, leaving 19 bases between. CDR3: CASSQGKGVHSGTEAFF. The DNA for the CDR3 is TGTGCCAGCAGCCAAGGCAAAGGGGTTCATTCCGGCACTGAAGCTTTCTTT.

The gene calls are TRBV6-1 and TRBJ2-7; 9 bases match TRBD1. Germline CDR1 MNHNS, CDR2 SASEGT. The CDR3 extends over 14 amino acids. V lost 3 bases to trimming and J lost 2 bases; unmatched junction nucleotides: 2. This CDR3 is CASSDNRGPYEQYF. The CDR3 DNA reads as TGTGCCAGCAGTGATAACAGGGGGCCCTACGAGCAGTACTTC.

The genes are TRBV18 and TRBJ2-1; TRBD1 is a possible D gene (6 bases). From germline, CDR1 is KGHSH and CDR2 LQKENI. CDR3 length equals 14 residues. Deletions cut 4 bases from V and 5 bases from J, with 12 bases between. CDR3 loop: CASSLSRDNNEQFF. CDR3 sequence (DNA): TGTGCCAGCTCACTGTCCCGGGACAACAATGAGCAGTTCTTC.

The CDR3 sequence: CASSLALGGGTQYF. The CDR3 DNA sequence: TGCGCCAGCAGCTTGGCCCTCGGCGGGGGGACCCAGTACTTC. The chain is built from TRBV5-1 and TRBJ2-5; TRBD2 agrees at 7 bases. The junction had 6 bases not matched to a gene; V was cut back by 0 bases and J by 7 bases. Germline V CDR1 and CDR2: SGHRS, YFSETQ. The CDR3 is 14 amino acids.

The chain's CDR3 is CASSGQGMGGYTF. The CDR3 DNA sequence: TGTGCCAGCAGCGGACAGGGGATGGGTGGCTACACCTTC. The chain joins TRBV7-8 to TRBJ1-2; 9 bases agree with TRBD1. The junction had 5 bases not matched to a gene; V was cut back by 5 bases and J by 7 bases. The CDR3 covers 13 residues. From germline, CDR1 is SGHVS and CDR2 FQNEAQ. The entire variable domain, with the rest obtained from reference TRBV7-8 and TRBJ1-2, is as follows: GAGVSQSPRYKVAKRGQDVALRCDPISGHVSLFWYQQALGQGPEFLTYFQNEAQLDKSGLPSDRFFAERPEGSVSTLKIQRTQQEDSAVYLCASSGQGMGGYTFGSGTRLTVV.

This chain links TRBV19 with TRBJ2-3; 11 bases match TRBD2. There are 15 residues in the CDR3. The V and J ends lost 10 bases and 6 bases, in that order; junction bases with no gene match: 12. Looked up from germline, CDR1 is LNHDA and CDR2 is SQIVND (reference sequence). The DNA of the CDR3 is TGTGCCACCTCACCACTAGCGGGAGACACCGATACGCAGTATTTT. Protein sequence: CATSPLAGDTDTQYF. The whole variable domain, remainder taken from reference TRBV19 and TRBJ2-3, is DGGITQSPKYLFRKEGQNVTLSCEQNLNHDAMYWYRQDPGQGLRLIYYSQIVNDFQKGDIAEGYSVSREKKESFPLTVTSAQKNPTAFYLCATSPLAGDTDTQYFGPGTRLTVL.

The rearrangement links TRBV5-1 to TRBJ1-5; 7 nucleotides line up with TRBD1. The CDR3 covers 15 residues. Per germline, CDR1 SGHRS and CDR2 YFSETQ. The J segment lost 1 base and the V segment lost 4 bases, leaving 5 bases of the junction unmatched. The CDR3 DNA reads TGCGCCAGCAGCGAGGGGGGACAGAGCAATCAGCCCCAGCATTTT. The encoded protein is CASSEGGQSNQPQHF.

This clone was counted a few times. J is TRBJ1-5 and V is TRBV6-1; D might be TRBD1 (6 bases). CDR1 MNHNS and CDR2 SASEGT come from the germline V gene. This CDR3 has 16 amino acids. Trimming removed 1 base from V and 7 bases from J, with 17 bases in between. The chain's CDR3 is CASSEGYHRGAQPQHF. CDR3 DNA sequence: TGTGCCAGCAGTGAAGGATATCATCGGGGGGCGCAGCCCCAGCATTTT.

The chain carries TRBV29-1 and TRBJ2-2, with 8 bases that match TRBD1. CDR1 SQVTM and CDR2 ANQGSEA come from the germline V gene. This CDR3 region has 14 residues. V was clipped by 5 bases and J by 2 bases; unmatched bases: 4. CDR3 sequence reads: CSVTGTGNTGELFF. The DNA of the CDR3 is TGCAGCGTTACCGGGACAGGTAACACCGGGGAGCTGTTTTTT.

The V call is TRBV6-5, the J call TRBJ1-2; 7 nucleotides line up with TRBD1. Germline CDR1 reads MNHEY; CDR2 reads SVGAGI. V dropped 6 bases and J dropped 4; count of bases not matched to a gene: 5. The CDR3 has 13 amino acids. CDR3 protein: CASRRTGVYGYTF. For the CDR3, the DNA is TGTGCCAGCAGAAGAACAGGGGTCTATGGCTACACCTTC.

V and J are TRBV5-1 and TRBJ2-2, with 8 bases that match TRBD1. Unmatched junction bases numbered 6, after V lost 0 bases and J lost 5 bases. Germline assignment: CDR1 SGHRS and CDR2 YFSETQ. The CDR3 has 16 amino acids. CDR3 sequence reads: CASSLAGQGLTGELFF. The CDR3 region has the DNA TGCGCCAGCAGCTTGGCAGGACAGGGTTTAACCGGGGAGCTGTTTTTT.

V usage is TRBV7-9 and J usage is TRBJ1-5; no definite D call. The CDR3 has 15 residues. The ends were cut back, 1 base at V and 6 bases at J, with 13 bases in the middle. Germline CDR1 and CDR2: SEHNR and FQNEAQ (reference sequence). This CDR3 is CASSLETEEGQPQHF. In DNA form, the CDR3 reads TGTGCCAGCAGCTTAGAAACCGAGGAGGGTCAGCCCCAGCATTTT.

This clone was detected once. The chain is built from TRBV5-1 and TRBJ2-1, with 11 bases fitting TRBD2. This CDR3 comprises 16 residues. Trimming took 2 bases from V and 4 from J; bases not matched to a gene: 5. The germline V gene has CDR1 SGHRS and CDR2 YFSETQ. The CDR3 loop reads CASSFRLAGQYNEQFF. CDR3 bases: TGCGCCAGCAGCTTTCGACTAGCGGGACAGTACAATGAGCAGTTCTTC.